The 8 T cell receptor beta chains listed next were all sequenced from one sample in a study of cytomegalovirus exposure and HLA in healthy donors. A multiplex PCR was run with 60 Vbeta primers and 13 Jbeta primers. Measured with immunoSEQ multiplex PCR; TCRdb has only the in-frame clones, and not every one. The table has about 190,000 clones, 80% to 85% seen once. The sample comprised PBMCs. These receptor sequences come from a man aged 40-55 years in good health and CMV-seropositive.

The chain is built from TRBV28 and TRBJ1-2; TRBD1 agrees at 8 bases. Germline CDR1 and CDR2: MDHEN and SYDVKM. V trimming: 3 bases; J trimming: 1 base; junction bases outside the gene matches: 7. There are 16 residues in the CDR3. The CDR3 loop reads CASSFMETGVNYGYTF. The CDR3 nucleotides are TGTGCCAGCAGTTTCATGGAGACAGGGGTTAACTATGGCTACACCTTC.

V and J are TRBV10-3 and TRBJ1-4, with D possibly TRBD1 on 6 matching bases. CDR1 is ENHRY, CDR2 SYGVKD, per germline. The CDR3 has 17 residues. Trimming took off 0 bases at V and 2 bases at J, with 13 bases between the two ends. The CDR3 coding sequence is TGTGCCATCAGTGAGTCTGGGGGCGTCTCTACTAATGAAAAACTGTTTTTT. Protein product: CAISESGGVSTNEKLFF.

The chain couples TRBV7-9 to TRBJ1-2; 12 bases map to TRBD1. Germline lookup yields CDR1 SEHNR and CDR2 FQNEAQ (reference sequence). J lost 8 bases, V lost 4 bases, and 14 bases had no gene match. The CDR3 runs to 17 residues. In nucleotides, the CDR3 is TGTGCCAGCAGCTCACGCACGCACGGGACAGGGGGCGGCGGCTACACCTTC. Its protein is CASSSRTHGTGGGGYTF.

V gene TRBV28 combines with J gene TRBJ1-2, with TRBD1 as a possible D gene (5 bases). CDR1 and CDR2 from the germline V gene are MDHEN and SYDVKM. This CDR3 comprises 16 residues. Trimming cost V 11 bases and J 0 bases, with 22 bases left between them. This CDR3 reads CAVNSQAKPANYGYTF. The CDR3 DNA sequence: TGTGCCGTAAACTCACAGGCGAAACCAGCTAACTATGGCTACACCTTC.

This clone has a handful of counts. V and J are TRBV2 and TRBJ1-1, with TRBD1 identical over 11 bases. Germline trimming cut 5 bases from V and 3 bases from J; bases unmatched to any gene: 5. Germline V CDR1 and CDR2: SNHLY, FYNNEI. The CDR3 is made up of 15 amino acids. CDR3 sequence: CASSRDRGRDTEAFF. In nucleotides, the CDR3 is TGTGCCAGCAGTCGGGACAGGGGGAGGGACACTGAAGCTTTCTTT. The variable domain in full, with the rest retrieved from reference TRBV2 and TRBJ1-1, is EPEVTQTPSHQVTQMGQEVILRCVPISNHLYFYWYRQILGQKVEFLVSFYNNEISEKSEIFDDQFSVERPDGSNFTLKIRSTKLEDSAMYFCASSRDRGRDTEAFFGQGTRLTVV.

The chain uses TRBV9 and TRBJ2-1, with TRBD1 matching over 10 bases. The germline V gene encodes CDR1 SGDLS and CDR2 YYNGEE. V dropped 4 bases and J dropped 5; count of bases not matched to a gene: 6. This CDR3 spans 15 amino acids. CDR3 DNA sequence: TGTGCCAGCAGCTTTGCCGGGACAGGGGACAATGAGCAGTTCTTC. Residues: CASSFAGTGDNEQFF.

The rearrangement joins TRBV7-3 to TRBJ1-2, with D perhaps matching TRBD1 (6 bases). Germline V gene data show CDR1 as SGHTA and CDR2 as FQGTGA. The V and J ends lost 1 base and 5 bases respectively, with 14 bases between them. This CDR3 comprises 15 residues. CDR3 coding DNA: TGTGCCAGCAGCTTAAACAGACAGGCAAAATATGGCTACACCTTC. Amino acids: CASSLNRQAKYGYTF.

The chain employs TRBV19 and TRBJ2-5, with 9 bases that match TRBD2. Germline values: CDR1 LNHDA, CDR2 SQIVND (reference sequence). This CDR3 spans 15 amino acids. V shed 3 bases and J 5 bases; nucleotides not matched to a gene: 7. The CDR3 spells CASSMGGSGGETQYF. Here the CDR3 DNA reads TGTGCCAGTAGTATGGGTGGTAGCGGGGGTGAGACCCAGTACTTC.